These 15 T cell receptor beta chains originate from one sample sequenced in a study of T cell changes during pregnancy in multiple sclerosis. Profiling relied on immunoSEQ multiplex PCR, and the TCRdb table lists in-frame clones only, not all of them. The data show tens of thousands of clones, roughly nine tenths seen once. The sequenced sample was peripheral blood, obtained in the third trimester of pregnancy. These receptors all come from a female donor in good health, enrolled as a control in a pregnancy study.

CDR3 sequence reads: CASSYSQANYGYTF. The CDR3 DNA sequence: TGTGCCAGCAGTTACTCGCAGGCGAACTATGGCTACACCTTC. The genes are TRBV6-5 and TRBJ1-2; unclear D gene. Trimming took 0 bases from V and 2 from J, leaving 7 bases between them. This CDR3 is built from 14 residues. Germline-derived CDR1 and CDR2 are MNHEY and SVGAGI.

The genes are TRBV5-6 and TRBJ1-2; 10 bases map to TRBD1. The CDR3 is 14 residues long. In germline, CDR1 is SGHDT, CDR2 YYEEEE. The trim removed 5 bases at V and 2 bases at J, leaving 3 bases unmatched. This CDR3 is CASSRDRGNYGYTF. CDR3 DNA sequence: TGTGCCAGCAGTCGGGACAGGGGCAACTATGGCTACACCTTC.

The chain uses TRBV5-1 and TRBJ2-3, with TRBD1 identical over 9 bases. The trim removed 3 bases at V and 1 base at J, leaving 0 bases unmatched. From germline, CDR1 is SGHRS and CDR2 YFSETQ. The CDR3 is 14 residues long. CDR3 bases: TGCGCCAGCAGCTGGACAGGGGGCACAGATACGCAGTATTTT. Its protein product is CASSWTGGTDTQYF.

The chain combines TRBV19 with TRBJ2-1; TRBD1 aligns across 7 bases. Trimming removed 1 base from V and 9 bases from J; junction bases left unmatched: 3. CDR3 size: 13 residues. Per germline, CDR1 LNHDA and CDR2 SQIVND (reference sequence). The DNA for the CDR3 is TGTGCCAGTAGTATAGGGCAGGGGGTTGAGCAGTTCTTC. Translating gives CASSIGQGVEQFF.

This chain links TRBV9 with TRBJ2-6; 7 bases fit TRBD1. The CDR3 runs 16 residues. The germline V gene encodes CDR1 SGDLS and CDR2 YYNGEE. The ends lost 3 bases at V and 2 bases at J; junction bases unmatched: 5. CDR3 loop: CASSAHRGTGANVLTF. In nucleotides, the CDR3 is TGTGCCAGCAGCGCTCACAGGGGCACTGGGGCCAACGTCCTGACTTTC.

This chain connects TRBV25-1 to TRBJ2-3; TRBD1 matches at 10 bases. This CDR3 is 15 amino acids long. The trim removed 5 bases at V and 6 bases at J, leaving 8 bases unmatched. CDR1 and CDR2 from the germline V gene are MGHDK and SYGVNS. The CDR3 DNA reads TGTGCCAGCAGTCCTCCGGGACAGGGGAGGGATACGCAGTATTTT. Amino acids: CASSPPGQGRDTQYF.

This clone was observed once. The genes are TRBV28 and TRBJ2-7; tentative D call: TRBD1 (5 bases). The CDR3 has 16 amino acids. V was clipped by 5 bases and J by 0 bases, with 17 bases between them. Germline V gene data show CDR1 as MDHEN and CDR2 as SYDVKM. CDR3 protein: CASSTRQSGGSYEQYF. The CDR3 coding sequence is TGTGCCAGCAGTACCCGACAGTCGGGTGGCTCCTACGAGCAGTACTTC. Looking up the rest from reference TRBV28 and TRBJ2-7 gives the full variable domain: DVKVTQSSRYLVKRTGEKVFLECVQDMDHENMFWYRQDPGLGLRLIYFSYDVKMKEKGDIPEGYSVSREKKERFSLILESASTNQTSMYLCASSTRQSGGSYEQYFGPGTRLTVT.

This clone was recorded only once. The chain joins TRBV9 to TRBJ2-1, with 7 bases aligning to TRBD1. Losses at the gene ends were 0 bases for V and 5 bases for J; bases not matched to a gene: 5. Per the germline V gene, CDR1 is SGDLS and CDR2 is YYNGEE. This CDR3 comprises 15 residues. The CDR3 loop reads CASSVGTGRDNEQFF. DNA of the CDR3: TGTGCCAGCAGCGTAGGGACAGGCAGAGACAATGAGCAGTTCTTC.

The chain joins TRBV30 to TRBJ2-1; 8 bases map to TRBD2. The CDR3 sequence is 15 residues long. V gave up 0 bases and J gave up 5 bases; unmatched junction bases: 6. Looked up from germline, CDR1 is GTSNPN and CDR2 is SVGIG (reference sequence). CDR3 nucleotides: TGTGCCTGGAGTGTACGGGAGGGACCCCACAATGAGCAGTTCTTC. Its protein is CAWSVREGPHNEQFF.

The chain has TRBV6-6 and TRBJ1-6; 7 bases are shared with TRBD1. Germline CDR1 MNHNY, CDR2 SVGAGI (reference sequence). Losses at the gene ends were 5 bases for V and 7 bases for J; bases not matched to a gene: 8. The CDR3 is 15 residues long. The CDR3 sequence is CASSRRQGGNSPLHF. CDR3 nucleotides: TGTGCCAGCAGTCGAAGACAGGGAGGCAATTCACCCCTCCACTTT.

The chain links TRBV5-6 to TRBJ1-1; 7 nucleotides align to TRBD1. Germline values: CDR1 SGHDT, CDR2 YYEEEE. This CDR3 contains 14 residues. The J segment lost 8 bases and the V segment lost 7 bases, leaving 14 bases of the junction unmatched. In DNA, the CDR3 is TGTGCCAGCCACCCCCGGACAGGAGTATCCGAAGCTTTCTTT. Protein: CASHPRTGVSEAFF. The full variable domain, rest sourced from reference TRBV5-6 and TRBJ1-1, is DAGVTQSPTHLIKTRGQQVTLRCSPKSGHDTVSWYQQALGQGPQFIFQYYEEEERQRGNFPDRFSGHQFPNYSSELNVNALLLGDSALYLCASHPRTGVSEAFFGQGTRLTVV.

The chain has TRBV28 and TRBJ1-2; 8 bases are a match to TRBD1. This CDR3 is 18 amino acids long. Germline trimming cut 5 bases from V and 3 bases from J; bases unmatched to any gene: 17. CDR1 is MDHEN and CDR2 is SYDVKM in the germline V gene. CDR3 sequence: CASSPYSRGQGSYYGYTF. The CDR3 DNA is TGTGCCAGCAGTCCCTACTCCAGGGGGCAGGGATCGTACTATGGCTACACCTTC.

The rearrangement uses TRBV7-6 and TRBJ2-2, with TRBD2 matching 13 bases. Germline V gene sequence: CDR1 SGHVS, CDR2 FNYEAQ. The CDR3 consists of 17 residues. Unmatched junction bases numbered 9, after V lost 8 bases and J lost 3 bases. This CDR3 reads CASGSTSGGADTGELFF. CDR3 DNA: TGTGCCAGCGGTAGCACTAGCGGGGGGGCCGACACCGGGGAGCTGTTTTTT.

The chain couples TRBV5-6 to TRBJ1-2; 8 bases align to TRBD1. The CDR3 runs 13 residues. The J segment lost 6 bases and the V segment lost 3 bases, leaving 4 bases of the junction unmatched. Per germline, CDR1 SGHDT and CDR2 YYEEEE. The CDR3 spells CASSWTGSHGYTF. The CDR3 DNA reads TGTGCCAGCAGCTGGACAGGGTCCCATGGCTACACCTTC.

The V call is TRBV10-1, the J call TRBJ1-5; tentatively, D is TRBD1 (5 bases). The CDR3 is 14 residues long. CDR1 is WNHNN and CDR2 is SYGVQD in the germline V gene (reference sequence). V was cut by 6 bases and J by 4 bases, with 13 bases left in between. The CDR3 DNA reads TGCGCCAGCAGACCCGCCAGGGCTAATCAGCCCCAGCATTTT. Amino acid sequence: CASRPARANQPQHF.